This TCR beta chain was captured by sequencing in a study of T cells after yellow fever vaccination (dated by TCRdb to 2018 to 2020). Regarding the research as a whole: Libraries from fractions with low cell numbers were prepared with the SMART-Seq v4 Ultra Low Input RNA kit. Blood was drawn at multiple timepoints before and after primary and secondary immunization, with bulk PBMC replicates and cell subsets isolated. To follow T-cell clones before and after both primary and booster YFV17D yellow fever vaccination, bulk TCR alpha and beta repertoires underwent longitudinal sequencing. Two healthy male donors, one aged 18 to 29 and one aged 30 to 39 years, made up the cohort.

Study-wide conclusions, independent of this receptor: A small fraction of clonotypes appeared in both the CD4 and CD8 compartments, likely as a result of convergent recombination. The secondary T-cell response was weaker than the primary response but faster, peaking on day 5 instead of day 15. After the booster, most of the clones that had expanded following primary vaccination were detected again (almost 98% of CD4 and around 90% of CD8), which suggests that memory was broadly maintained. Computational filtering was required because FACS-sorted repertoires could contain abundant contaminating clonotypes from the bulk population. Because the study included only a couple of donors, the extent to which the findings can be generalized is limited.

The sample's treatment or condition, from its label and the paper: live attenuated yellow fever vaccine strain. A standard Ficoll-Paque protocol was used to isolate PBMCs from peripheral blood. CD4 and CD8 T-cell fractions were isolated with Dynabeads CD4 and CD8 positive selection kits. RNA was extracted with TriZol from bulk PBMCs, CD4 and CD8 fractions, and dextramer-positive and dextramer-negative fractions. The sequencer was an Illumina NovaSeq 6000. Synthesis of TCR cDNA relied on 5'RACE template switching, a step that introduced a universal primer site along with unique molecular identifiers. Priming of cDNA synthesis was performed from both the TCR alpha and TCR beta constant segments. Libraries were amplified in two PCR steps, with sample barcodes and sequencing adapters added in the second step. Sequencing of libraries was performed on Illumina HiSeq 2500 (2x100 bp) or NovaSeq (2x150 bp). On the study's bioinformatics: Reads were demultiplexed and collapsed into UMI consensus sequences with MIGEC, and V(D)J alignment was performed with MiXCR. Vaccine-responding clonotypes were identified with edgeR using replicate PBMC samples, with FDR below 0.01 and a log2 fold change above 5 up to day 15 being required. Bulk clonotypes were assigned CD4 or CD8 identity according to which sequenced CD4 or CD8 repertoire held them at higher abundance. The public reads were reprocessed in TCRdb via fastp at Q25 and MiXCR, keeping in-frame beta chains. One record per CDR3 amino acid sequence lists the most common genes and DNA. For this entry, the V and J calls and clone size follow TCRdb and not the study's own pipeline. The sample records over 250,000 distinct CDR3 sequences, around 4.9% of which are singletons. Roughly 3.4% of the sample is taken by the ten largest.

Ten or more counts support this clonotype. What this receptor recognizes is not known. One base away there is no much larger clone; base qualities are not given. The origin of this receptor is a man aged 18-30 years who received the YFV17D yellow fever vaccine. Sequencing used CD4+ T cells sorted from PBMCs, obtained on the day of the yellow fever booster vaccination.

The sequenced DNA: TGTGCCAGCGGGACGGGATACACCGGGGAGCTGTTTTTT. This sequence encodes CASGTGYTGELFF. This receptor chain uses TRBV7-8 and TRBJ2-2; the D segment may tentatively be TRBD1 or TRBD2, each giving 5 matched bases. Counted from cysteine to phenylalanine, this CDR3 has 13 amino acids. This entry keeps only the CDR3 DNA: 39 bases, framed from base 1. V is cut by 8 bases and J by 3 bases, and the space between the germline ends is 10 bases. Sequences SGHVS (CDR1) and FQNEAQ (CDR2) are obtained from the germline V gene.